These 24 T cell receptor beta chains originate from one sample sequenced in a study of Ad26.COV2.S vaccination and SARS-CoV-2 variants. Stated treatment: roughly 19 received Ad26.COV2.S at low or high dose, single or two shots; a few received placebo; per-sample allocation not given. After the first vaccine or placebo injection, samples were drawn on day 63. This table comes from immunoSEQ multiplex PCR, and its TCRdb copy is limited to in-frame clones, with some not included. This table holds some 320,000 clones, around 85% found once. The source material was peripheral blood, sampled in a trial of Ad26.COV2.S vaccine versus placebo. The receptors originated from a person between 18 and 65 years old who received the Ad26.COV2.S COVID-19 vaccine or a placebo.

The rearrangement uses TRBV4-1 and TRBJ2-1; the D is unclear. The CDR3 totals 14 residues. Per germline, CDR1 MGHRA and CDR2 YSYEKL. V lost 3 bases and J lost 4, with 10 bases in between. The CDR3 reads CASSHGPIYNEQFF. CDR3 coding DNA: TGCGCCAGCAGCCACGGACCCATATACAATGAGCAGTTCTTC.

V is TRBV10-3 and J is TRBJ2-7, with D perhaps matching TRBD1 (6 bases). This CDR3 comprises 14 residues. V shed 2 bases and J shed 7 bases, with 15 bases lying between them. Per germline, CDR1 ENHRY and CDR2 SYGVKD. CDR3: CAISEERQAGEQYF. The CDR3 DNA is TGTGCCATCAGTGAGGAGAGACAGGCAGGGGAGCAGTACTTC.

This clone was observed once. The gene calls are TRBV19 and TRBJ2-6; D is perhaps TRBD2 (6 bases). Trimming pared 4 bases from V and 9 bases from J, leaving 10 bases between. The CDR3 loop spans 13 amino acids. Germline V gene data show CDR1 as LNHDA and CDR2 as SQIVND (reference sequence). In DNA form, the CDR3 reads TGTGCCAGTAGTAGGGCGGGGCTCAACGTCCTGACTTTC. This gives the protein CASSRAGLNVLTF. Variable domain in full (rest from reference TRBV19 and TRBJ2-6): DGGITQSPKYLFRKEGQNVTLSCEQNLNHDAMYWYRQDPGQGLRLIYYSQIVNDFQKGDIAEGYSVSREKKESFPLTVTSAQKNPTAFYLCASSRAGLNVLTFGAGSRLTVL.

V usage is TRBV10-3 and J usage is TRBJ2-3, with TRBD2 matching over 8 bases. The CDR3 is 15 residues long. J gave up 2 bases and V 6 bases, and 7 bases lay outside the gene matches. Germline V lookup: CDR1 ENHRY, CDR2 SYGVKD. In DNA form, the CDR3 reads TGTGCCATCAGGGAGACTAGCGTTGCCACAGATACGCAGTATTTT. It specifies CAIRETSVATDTQYF.

The rearrangement uses TRBV28 and TRBJ1-5; no clear D. The germline V gene encodes CDR1 MDHEN and CDR2 SYDVKM. V was shortened by 1 base and J by 5 bases, with 6 bases between the two germline ends. CDR3 length equals 13 residues. The CDR3 coding sequence is TGTGCCAGCAGTTTATTATCCTATCAGCCCCAGCATTTT. Translated, it gives CASSLLSYQPQHF.

This clone was observed a single time. This chain joins TRBV4-1 and TRBJ1-1, with 9 bases matching TRBD1. Trimming took 2 bases from V and 4 from J; bases not matched to a gene: 5. CDR3 length: 15 residues. Germline loops: CDR1 MGHRA, CDR2 YSYEKL. Here the CDR3 DNA reads TGCGCCAGCAGCCAATCCGGGACAGGGTCCACTGAAGCTTTCTTT. Protein sequence: CASSQSGTGSTEAFF.

The genes are TRBV28 and TRBJ2-4; D not resolved. Germline assignment: CDR1 MDHEN and CDR2 SYDVKM. This CDR3 comprises 13 residues. V lost 6 bases and J 0 bases, leaving 6 bases between the germline ends. Here the CDR3 reads CASRPPAKNIQYF. In nucleotides, the CDR3 is TGTGCCAGCAGGCCCCCAGCCAAAAACATTCAGTACTTC. The variable domain in full, completed from reference TRBV28 and TRBJ2-4, reads DVKVTQSSRYLVKRTGEKVFLECVQDMDHENMFWYRQDPGLGLRLIYFSYDVKMKEKGDIPEGYSVSREKKERFSLILESASTNQTSMYLCASRPPAKNIQYFGAGTRLSVL.

J is TRBJ2-7 and V is TRBV11-3; 9 bases fit TRBD1. The V segment lost 2 bases and the J segment 3 bases; nucleotides outside the gene matches: 11. Germline V gene sequence: CDR1 SGHNT, CDR2 YENEEA. This CDR3 comprises 17 residues. DNA of the CDR3: TGTGCCAGCAGCTTATCGGAAACCCAGACAGGGGGCTACGAGCAGTACTTC. It translates to CASSLSETQTGGYEQYF.

The V gene is TRBV10-2, the J gene TRBJ2-7; D perhaps matches TRBD2 (6 bases). V gave up 2 bases and J gave up 6 bases, with 14 bases separating them. CDR1 and CDR2 from the germline V gene are WSHSY and SAAADI. This CDR3 has 14 amino acids. The CDR3 sequence is CASSEEVGGAEQYF. DNA of the CDR3: TGCGCCAGCAGTGAGGAGGTTGGAGGGGCCGAGCAGTACTTC.

Regarding this clone: Other DNA sequences in this sample translate to the same CDR3. The CDR3 sequence is CASSPDRNYGYTF. In nucleotides, the CDR3 is TGTGCCAGCAGCCCAGACAGAAACTATGGCTACACCTTC. The J gene is TRBJ1-2, the V gene TRBV7-2; D might be TRBD1 (5 bases). This CDR3 region has 13 residues. Trimming left V 5 bases short and J 2 bases short, with 9 bases between. Per the germline V gene, CDR1 is SGHTA and CDR2 is FQGNSA.

This clone was seen a single time. This rearrangement joins TRBV3-1 (or the pseudogene TRBV3-2) to TRBJ2-4; D is undetermined. V lost 4 bases to trimming and J lost 0 bases, with 10 bases between them. The germline CDR1 and CDR2 sequences are LGHDT and YNNKEL (reference sequence). The CDR3 runs to 15 residues. In DNA form, the CDR3 reads TGTGCCAGCAGCCGAGCCCCCATAGCCAAAAACATTCAGTACTTC. Translated, it gives CASSRAPIAKNIQYF.

This clone was seen only once. At one end the junction does not follow the germline gene, possibly because of a read error. The chain uses TRBV2 and TRBJ1-2; a weak D match, TRBD1 (5 bases). The V gene's germline CDR1 is SNHLY and CDR2 FYNNEI. CDR3 length: 13 amino acids. The CDR3, as DNA: TGTGCCAGCAGGGAAGACAGTAACTATGGCTACACCTTC. Protein product: CASREDSNYGYTF.

The chain uses TRBV5-1 and TRBJ1-3; D gene uncertain. This CDR3 is built from 13 residues. The V gene lost 4 bases and the J gene lost 4 bases, with 9 bases spanning the gap. From germline, CDR1 is SGHRS and CDR2 YFSETQ. Written as DNA, the CDR3 is TGCGCCAGCAGCAGTACCCAGGGAAACACCATATATTTT. The encoded protein is CASSSTQGNTIYF.

This chain connects TRBV10-2 to TRBJ1-2, with D possibly matching TRBD1 (5 bases). Germline V lookup: CDR1 WSHSY, CDR2 SAAADI. V was cut by 6 bases and J by 4 bases, with 9 bases left in between. CDR3 length equals 12 residues. The CDR3 sequence is CASSRDAYGYTF. CDR3 DNA: TGCGCCAGCAGCCGGGACGCCTATGGCTACACCTTC.

V usage is TRBV29-1 and J usage is TRBJ2-2, with 7 bases identical to TRBD2. CDR1 is SQVTM and CDR2 is ANQGSEA in the germline V gene. V was pared by 4 bases and J by 6 bases, with 8 bases of the junction left unmatched. The CDR3 is 14 amino acids. The CDR3 coding sequence is TGCAGCGTTGTTCGGACTAGTTCCGCCGGGGAGCTGTTTTTT. This translates into CSVVRTSSAGELFF.

V gene TRBV5-6 combines with J gene TRBJ1-2; no reliable D call. The CDR3 length is 13 residues. The germline CDR1 and CDR2 sequences are SGHDT and YYEEEE. V shed 0 bases and J shed 1 base, with 4 bases lying between them. CDR3 DNA: TGTGCCAGCAGCTTGGGACATAACTATGGCTACACCTTC. Amino acid sequence: CASSLGHNYGYTF.

This rearrangement joins TRBV5-6 to TRBJ1-2; D possibly corresponds to TRBD1 (6 bases). V was shortened by 6 bases and J by 3 bases, with 12 bases between the two germline ends. The CDR3 runs to 13 residues. Germline V CDR1 and CDR2: SGHDT, YYEEEE. CDR3 in DNA: TGTGCCAGCAAAAAACAGGGTGACTATGGCTACACCTTC. Translating gives CASKKQGDYGYTF.

The chain couples TRBV3-1 (or the pseudogene TRBV3-2) to TRBJ2-2; D unclear. Germline CDR1 and CDR2: LGHDT and YNNKEL (reference sequence). V gave up 4 bases and J gave up 4 bases, with 10 bases separating them. This CDR3 is built from 14 residues. The DNA of the CDR3 is TGTGCCAGCAGCCTTAGTGTTGGCACCGGGGAGCTGTTTTTT. It translates to CASSLSVGTGELFF.

The chain carries TRBV13 and TRBJ2-7; D is unclear. The ends were cut back, 1 base at V and 3 bases at J, with 7 bases in the middle. Looked up from germline, CDR1 is PRHDT and CDR2 is FYEKMQ (reference sequence). CDR3 length: 13 residues. The CDR3 protein is CASSLDGDYEQYF. The CDR3 coding sequence is TGTGCCAGCAGCTTAGATGGGGACTACGAGCAGTACTTC. Looking up the rest from reference TRBV13 and TRBJ2-7 gives the full variable domain: AAGVIQSPRHLIKEKRETATLKCYPIPRHDTVYWYQQGPGQDPQFLISFYEKMQSDKGSIPDRFSAQQFSDYHSELNMSSLELGDSALYFCASSLDGDYEQYFGPGTRLTVT.

The CDR3 region has the DNA TGCAGTGCTAGTAGCGGGGGGGCCCTGGATACGCAGTATTTT. Protein: CSASSGGALDTQYF. V and J are TRBV20-1 and TRBJ2-3; 11 bases match TRBD2. The CDR3 has 14 amino acids. The ends lost 3 bases at V and 6 bases at J; junction bases unmatched: 5. Germline CDR1 reads DFQATT; CDR2 reads SNEGSKA (reference sequence).

This chain uses TRBV24-1 with TRBJ2-3; D call uncertain. CDR1 and CDR2 (germline): KGHDR, SFDVKD. Deletions cut 4 bases from V and 4 bases from J, with 11 bases between. The CDR3 has 14 amino acids. The CDR3 region is CATSDETSADTQYF. The CDR3 nucleotides read TGTGCCACCAGTGACGAGACCTCGGCAGATACGCAGTATTTT.

The chain couples TRBV4-1 to TRBJ1-1; D call uncertain. The germline gives CDR1 MGHRA, CDR2 YSYEKL. Trimming took off 0 bases at V and 2 bases at J, with 10 bases between the two ends. The length of the CDR3 is 15 residues. The CDR3 sequence is CASSQDRLGNTEAFF. The CDR3 nucleotides are TGCGCCAGCAGCCAAGACCGTCTGGGCAACACTGAAGCTTTCTTT.

The chain links TRBV27 to TRBJ1-5; D not resolved. The CDR3 has 12 residues. Germline CDR1 reads MNHEY; CDR2 reads SMNVEV (reference sequence). V was clipped by 4 bases and J by 6 bases, with 7 bases between them. CDR3 DNA: TGTGCCAGCAGTTCCGTTGGTCAGCCCCAGCATTTT. Protein product: CASSSVGQPQHF.

This sequence joins TRBV5-5 and TRBJ1-4; D is unresolved. Germline CDR1 is SGHKS and CDR2 is YYEKEE (reference sequence). The CDR3 consists of 13 residues. The V end lost 1 base, the J end lost 6 bases, and 7 bases lay between the germline ends. CDR3 DNA: TGTGCCAGCAGCTTGTTGAGGGATGAAAAACTGTTTTTT. As protein: CASSLLRDEKLFF.